A selection of T cell receptor beta chains follows, all from one sample in a study of T cell repertoires in cytomegalovirus infection. One entry per CDR3 protein, called by TCRdb with MiXCR from the reads. The repertoire holds around 140,000 distinct CDR3 sequences, 5.5% to 8% seen once, with about a sixth in the top ten. Sequencing was performed on PBMCs. The source of these receptors is a human donor in good health (CMV status not recorded). Some clones in this sample may be carry-over from other donors' samples. Each CDR3 is given with its conserved first and last residue. Each record gives: D gene, J gene, clone size, V gene, CDR3 length, CDR3 protein, CDR3 DNA. A D gene is named only where the DNA matches it firmly. Only part of the rows carry a size: once, few, many, or a class if the clone is expanded.

NA | TRBJ1-3 | many | TRBV28 | 11 | CASSTPLGIYF | TGTGCCAGCAGCACCCCGTTAGGGATATATTTT
NA | TRBJ2-1 | NA | TRBV29-1 | 15 | CSVVPRVVSGNEQFF | TGCAGCGTTGTCCCTCGGGTGGTATCTGGCAATGAGCAGTTCTTC
TRBD1 | TRBJ2-1 | many | TRBV30 | 14 | CAWSRGQVDNEQFF | TGTGCCTGGAGCCGGGGACAGGTAGACAATGAGCAGTTCTTC
NA | TRBJ1-1 | many | TRBV12-3/TRBV12-4 | 17 | CASSQDSWPRKFAEAFF | TGTGCCAGCAGTCAAGACTCCTGGCCGAGAAAATTCGCTGAAGCTTTCTTT
TRBD2 | TRBJ2-2 | many | TRBV2 | 16 | CASRAPSGGNTGELFF | TGTGCCAGCAGGGCCCCTAGCGGGGGGAACACCGGGGAGCTGTTTTTT
TRBD1 | TRBJ1-6 | many | TRBV5-1 | 14 | CASSLDRGRSPLHF | TGCGCCAGCAGCTTAGACAGGGGGCGATCACCCCTCCACTTT
TRBD2 | TRBJ2-7 | many | TRBV7-6 | 14 | CASSARTSRGEQYF | TGTGCCAGCAGCGCAAGGACTAGCCGCGGCGAGCAGTACTTC
NA | TRBJ1-5 | NA | TRBV29-1 | 10 | CSVGSQPQHF | TGCAGCGTCGGATCTCAGCCCCAGCATTTT
NA | TRBJ2-3 | many | TRBV12-3/TRBV12-4 | 11 | CASSFLGTQYF | TGTGCCAGCAGTTTTTTGGGGACGCAGTATTTT
NA | TRBJ1-1 | many | TRBV6-5 | 14 | CASSYAVGYTEAFF | TGTGCCAGCAGTTACGCCGTAGGGTACACTGAAGCTTTCTTT
NA | TRBJ2-5 | many | TRBV7-8 | 14 | CASTPGRLQMTQYF | TGTGCCAGCACCCCCGGTCGGCTGCAGATGACCCAGTACTTC
TRBD1 | TRBJ1-5 | many | TRBV7-8 | 15 | CASRGDRGQGQPQHF | TGTGCCAGCAGGGGGGACAGGGGGCAGGGACAGCCCCAGCATTTT
NA | TRBJ1-1 | many | TRBV7-6 | 15 | CASSLGSGVNTEAFF | TGTGCCAGCAGCTTAGGATCTGGGGTGAACACTGAAGCTTTCTTT
NA | TRBJ1-5 | few | TRBV5-1 | 13 | CASSLGWDQPQHF | TGCGCCAGCAGCTTGGGTTGGGATCAGCCCCAGCATTTT
NA | TRBJ1-1 | few | TRBV5-1 | 15 | CASSLVGAMNTEAFF | TGCGCCAGCAGCTTGGTGGGGGCAATGAACACTGAAGCTTTCTTT
NA | TRBJ2-1 | many | TRBV7-3 | 11 | CASSSQEEQFF | TGTGCCAGCAGCTCCCAGGAAGAGCAGTTCTTC
NA | TRBJ2-5 | many | TRBV10-2 | 15 | CASSELGLDFETQYF | TGCGCCAGCAGTGAGTTAGGACTGGATTTTGAGACCCAGTACTTC
NA | TRBJ2-5 | few | TRBV10-3 | 13 | CAISPGRQETQYF | TGTGCCATCAGCCCGGGAAGACAAGAGACCCAGTACTTC
TRBD1 | TRBJ2-7 | many | TRBV7-2 | 14 | CASSFTGGFSEQYF | TGTGCCAGCAGCTTCACAGGGGGATTCAGCGAGCAGTACTTC
TRBD1 | TRBJ1-2 | many | TRBV7-2 | 15 | CASSADGTANYGYTF | TGTGCCAGCAGCGCCGATGGGACAGCTAACTATGGCTACACCTTC
TRBD2 | TRBJ2-2 | NA | TRBV7-6 | 18 | CASSLGSGGSWNTGELFF | TGTGCCAGCAGCTTAGGCTCGGGGGGAAGCTGGAACACCGGGGAGCTGTTTTTT
NA | TRBJ2-7 | NA | TRBV6-5 | 17 | CAISYRGSIYSTYEQYF | TGTGCCATCAGTTACCGTGGAAGCATTTATTCAACCTACGAGCAGTACTTC
NA | TRBJ2-2 | many | TRBV4-3 | 13 | CASSQISGGELFF | TGCGCCAGCAGCCAAATTAGCGGCGGGGAGCTGTTTTTT
TRBD2 | TRBJ2-7 | many | TRBV20-1 | 13 | CSATKREPYEQYF | TGCAGTGCCACCAAGCGGGAACCTTACGAGCAGTACTTC
TRBD1 | TRBJ2-1 | many | TRBV20-1 | 15 | CSARGQDVSYNEQFF | TGCAGTGCTCGAGGACAGGACGTGTCCTACAATGAGCAGTTCTTC
NA | TRBJ2-2 | many | TRBV19 | 17 | CASSITRQRANTGELFF | TGTGCCAGTAGTATAACGAGACAGAGAGCGAACACCGGGGAGCTGTTTTTT
NA | TRBJ2-2 | NA | TRBV20-1 | 12 | CSARTMTGELFF | TGCAGTGCTAGAACTATGACCGGGGAGCTGTTTTTT
TRBD2 | TRBJ2-1 | many | TRBV6-1 | 17 | CASSPRTWTSGNNEQFF | TGTGCCAGCAGCCCCCGCACTTGGACTAGCGGTAACAATGAGCAGTTCTTC
NA | TRBJ2-1 | many | TRBV7-9 | 16 | CASSLVGTAGYNEQFF | TGTGCCAGCAGCTTAGTTGGGACGGCGGGTTACAATGAGCAGTTCTTC
NA | TRBJ1-5 | many | TRBV2 | 14 | CASSVGIGGQPQHF | TGTGCCAGCAGTGTGGGGATCGGTGGTCAGCCCCAGCATTTT
NA | TRBJ2-2 | many | TRBV20-1 | 13 | CSASASFTGELFF | TGCAGTGCTAGCGCTAGCTTCACCGGGGAGCTGTTTTTT
TRBD1 | TRBJ2-3 | few | TRBV2 | 16 | CASSNVGTVSTDTQYF | TGTGCCAGCAGTAACGTCGGGACAGTTAGCACAGATACGCAGTATTTT
NA | TRBJ1-1 | few | TRBV14 | 16 | CASSQVRSLLGTEAFF | TGTGCCAGCAGCCAAGTTAGATCCCTCTTGGGCACTGAAGCTTTCTTT
TRBD2 | TRBJ2-5 | many | TRBV7-3 | 15 | CASSPVGGARETQYF | TGTGCCAGCAGCCCAGTCGGGGGGGCCAGGGAGACCCAGTACTTC
NA | TRBJ2-1 | many | TRBV7-2 | 15 | CASGSGALSYNEQFF | TGTGCCAGCGGTTCTGGGGCCCTCTCCTACAATGAGCAGTTCTTC
TRBD2 | TRBJ2-1 | many | TRBV11-2 | 14 | CASSRTSGNNEQFF | TGTGCCAGCAGTCGGACTAGCGGTAACAATGAGCAGTTCTTC
NA | TRBJ1-1 | many | TRBV6-6 | 13 | CASSFQSGTEAFF | TGTGCCAGCAGTTTCCAGAGTGGCACTGAAGCTTTCTTT
TRBD1 | TRBJ2-5 | NA | TRBV4-2 | 15 | CASSYGTGAKGTQYF | TGTGCCAGCAGCTACGGGACAGGGGCCAAGGGGACCCAGTACTTC
NA | TRBJ1-5 | many | TRBV7-2 | 14 | CASSPHRVNQPQHF | TGTGCCAGCAGCCCGCACAGGGTCAATCAGCCCCAGCATTTT
TRBD2 | TRBJ2-5 | NA | TRBV6-2/TRBV6-3 | 16 | CASSYWTSGGQETQYF | TGTGCCAGCAGTTACTGGACTAGCGGGGGGCAAGAGACCCAGTACTTC
NA | TRBJ1-6 | many | TRBV7-9 | 14 | CASSPSTAGSPLHF | TGTGCCAGCAGCCCTTCGACAGCGGGATCACCCCTCCACTTT
TRBD1 | TRBJ1-2 | many | TRBV10-3 | 15 | CAISVGTGDNYGYTF | TGTGCCATCAGTGTGGGGACAGGGGACAACTATGGCTACACCTTC
TRBD1 | TRBJ1-1 | many | TRBV19 | 14 | CASSPGGTNTEAFF | TGTGCCAGTAGTCCAGGGGGCACGAACACTGAAGCTTTCTTT
NA | TRBJ1-5 | few | TRBV12-3/TRBV12-4 | 14 | CASSLTGYGQPQHF | TGTGCCAGCAGCCTAACAGGGTATGGTCAGCCCCAGCATTTT
NA | TRBJ1-3 | NA | TRBV7-9 | 12 | CASSLWKNTIYF | TGTGCCAGCAGCTTATGGAAAAACACCATATATTTT
NA | TRBJ1-1 | once | TRBV30 | 14 | CAWSPGDQRTKAFF | TGTGCCTGGAGTCCCGGGGATCAGCGTACTAAAGCTTTCTTT
NA | TRBJ1-4 | few | TRBV28 | 13 | CASSYGANEKLFF | TGTGCCAGCAGTTATGGGGCAAATGAAAAACTGTTTTTT
NA | TRBJ2-7 | few | TRBV29-1 | 12 | CSVGASDYEQYF | TGCAGCGTTGGCGCCAGTGACTACGAGCAGTACTTC
NA | TRBJ2-1 | many | TRBV6-2/TRBV6-3 | 12 | CASSWSYNEQFF | TGTGCCAGCAGTTGGAGCTACAATGAGCAGTTCTTC
NA | TRBJ2-2 | many | TRBV20-1 | 12 | CSAKRGTGELFF | TGCAGTGCTAAAAGAGGCACCGGGGAGCTGTTTTTT
NA | TRBJ1-1 | many | TRBV12-3/TRBV12-4 | 14 | CASSPGWMNTEAFF | TGTGCCAGCAGCCCTGGATGGATGAACACTGAAGCTTTCTTT
TRBD2 | TRBJ2-7 | many | TRBV20-1 | 17 | CSASPRSGGAITFGQYF | TGCAGTGCTAGTCCCCGGAGCGGGGGGGCTATTACCTTTGGGCAGTACTTC
NA | TRBJ2-5 | NA | TRBV5-4 | 13 | CASSVTGGETQYF | TGTGCCAGCAGCGTGACAGGCGGCGAGACCCAGTACTTC